One sample yielded the 2 T cell receptor beta chains listed below, sequenced in a study of radiation and T cells in renal cell carcinoma. Indicated treatment: 15 Gy SBRT to primary tumor, nephrectomy 4 weeks later. Assay used: immunoSEQ multiplex PCR; TCRdb lists only in-frame clones, some missing. Seen here are tens of thousands of clones, about 51% observed once, and the top ten hold under 20%. The sequenced sample was tumor tissue, obtained from a patient whose treatment included radiotherapy and nephrectomy. These receptor sequences come from a woman aged 50 to 60 with renal cell carcinoma.

The chain employs TRBV5-1 and TRBJ2-7, with 11 nucleotides matching TRBD1. This CDR3 comprises 15 residues. V was clipped by 0 bases and J by 6 bases; unmatched bases: 5. Germline V gives CDR1 SGHRS, CDR2 YFSETQ. The CDR3 spells CASSLVGQGASEQYF. Here the CDR3 DNA reads TGCGCCAGCAGCTTGGTCGGACAGGGGGCAAGCGAGCAGTACTTC.

On this clone: This likely traces to a read error, being one base from a far larger clone. The V call is TRBV5-1, the J call TRBJ1-6; TRBD1 agrees at 10 bases. The V and J ends lost 2 bases and 7 bases, in that order; junction bases with no gene match: 3. The CDR3 contains 15 residues. Germline assignment: CDR1 SGHRS and CDR2 YFSETQ. CDR3 sequence: CASSFRGQGNSPLHF. In nucleotides, the CDR3 is TGCGCCAGCAGCTTTAGGGGACAGGGGAATTCACCCCTCCACTTT.